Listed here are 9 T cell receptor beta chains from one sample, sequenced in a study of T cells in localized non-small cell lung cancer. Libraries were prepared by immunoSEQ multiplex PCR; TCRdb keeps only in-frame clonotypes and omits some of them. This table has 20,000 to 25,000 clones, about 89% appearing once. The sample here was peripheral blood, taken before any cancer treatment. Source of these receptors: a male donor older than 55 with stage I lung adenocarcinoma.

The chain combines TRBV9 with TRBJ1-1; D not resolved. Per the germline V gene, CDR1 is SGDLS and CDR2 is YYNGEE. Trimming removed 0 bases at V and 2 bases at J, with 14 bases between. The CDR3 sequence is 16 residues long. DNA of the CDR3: TGTGCCAGCAGCGTAGGACCATTGGGTAGTAACACTGAAGCTTTCTTT. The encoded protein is CASSVGPLGSNTEAFF.

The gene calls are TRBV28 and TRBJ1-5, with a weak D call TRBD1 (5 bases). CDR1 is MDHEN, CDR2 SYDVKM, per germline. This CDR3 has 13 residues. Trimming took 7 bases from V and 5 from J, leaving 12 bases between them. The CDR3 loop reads CASNWGTYQPQHF. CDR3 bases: TGTGCCAGCAATTGGGGGACCTATCAGCCCCAGCATTTT.

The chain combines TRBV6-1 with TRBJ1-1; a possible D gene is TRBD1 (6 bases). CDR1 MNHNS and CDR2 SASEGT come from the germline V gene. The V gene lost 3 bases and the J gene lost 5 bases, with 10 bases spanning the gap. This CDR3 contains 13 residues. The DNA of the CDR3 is TGTGCCAGCAGTGACCAGGGGCGTACTGAAGCTTTCTTT. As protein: CASSDQGRTEAFF.

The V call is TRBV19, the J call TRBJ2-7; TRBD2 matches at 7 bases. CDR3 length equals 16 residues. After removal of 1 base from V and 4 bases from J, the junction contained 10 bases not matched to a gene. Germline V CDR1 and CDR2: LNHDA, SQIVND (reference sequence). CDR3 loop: CASSIGAAAGVYEQYF. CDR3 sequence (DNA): TGTGCCAGTAGTATAGGCGCCGCGGCGGGAGTATACGAGCAGTACTTC.

The CDR3 sequence is CASSSGGNGNQPQHF. DNA of the CDR3: TGTGCCAGCAGTTCCGGGGGCAATGGTAATCAGCCCCAGCATTTT. The V gene is TRBV28, the J gene TRBJ1-5; perhaps TRBD1 as D (6 bases). Germline V gene sequence: CDR1 MDHEN, CDR2 SYDVKM. V was cut by 4 bases and J by 4 bases, with 14 bases left in between. The CDR3 totals 15 residues.

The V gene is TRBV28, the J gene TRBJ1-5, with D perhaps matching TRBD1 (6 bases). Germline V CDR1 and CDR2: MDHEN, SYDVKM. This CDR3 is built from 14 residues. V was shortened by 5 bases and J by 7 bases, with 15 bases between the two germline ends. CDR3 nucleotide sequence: TGTGCCAGCAGTCGGACGGGACAAGGGCAGCCCCAGCATTTT. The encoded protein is CASSRTGQGQPQHF.

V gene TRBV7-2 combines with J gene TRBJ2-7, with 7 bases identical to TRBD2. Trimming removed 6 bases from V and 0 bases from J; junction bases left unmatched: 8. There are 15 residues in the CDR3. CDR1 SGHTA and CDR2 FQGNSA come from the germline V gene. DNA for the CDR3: TGTGCCAGCAGTCCCTCGCGGGAGCGCTCCTACGAGCAGTACTTC. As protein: CASSPSRERSYEQYF.

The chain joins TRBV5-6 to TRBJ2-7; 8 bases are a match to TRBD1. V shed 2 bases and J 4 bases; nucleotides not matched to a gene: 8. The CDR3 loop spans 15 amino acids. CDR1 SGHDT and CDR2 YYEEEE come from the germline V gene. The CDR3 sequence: CASSFSGQGRYEQYF. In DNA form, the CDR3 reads TGTGCCAGCAGCTTTAGCGGACAGGGAAGGTACGAGCAGTACTTC.

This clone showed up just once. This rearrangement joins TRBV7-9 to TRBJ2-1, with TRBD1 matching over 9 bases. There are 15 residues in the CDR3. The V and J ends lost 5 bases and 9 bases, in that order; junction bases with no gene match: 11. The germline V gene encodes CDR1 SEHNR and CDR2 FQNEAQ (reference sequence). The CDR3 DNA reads TGTGCCAGCAGCGAGGGACAGGGATTATCGGCTGAGCAGTTCTTC. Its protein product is CASSEGQGLSAEQFF.